This T cell receptor (beta chain) is from a study of blood T cells in healthy people across ages. Study-wide results and caveats: Measured against age, TCR beta diversity per million T cells decreased in a roughly linear manner.

CDR1 is MDHEN, CDR2 SYDVKM, per germline. V gave up 6 bases and J gave up 4 bases, with 18 bases separating them. The CDR3 covers 15 residues. The use of a sample-barcoded 5' primer and a J-beta primer mix characterized a second PCR of roughly 6 to 11 cycles. A template-switch adaptor with 12 random nucleotides tagged each cDNA molecule. MiXCR, run by TCRdb on the 5' RACE reads, gives a single entry per CDR3 protein. The sample has approximately 700,000 distinct CDR3 sequences, approximately 31% seen once; the top ten hold 15%. In terms of origin and age, donors were healthy Caucasian individuals from Russia aged roughly 6 to 95. Every donor gave 9 to 10 milliliters of peripheral blood. In the case of this clonotype: The antigen is unknown.

The sequenced sample consisted of blood. This sequence was found in a woman at least 80 years old in good health. The V and J genes are TRBV28 and TRBJ1-2; D is possibly TRBD1 (5 bases). For the CDR3, the DNA is TGTGCCAGCAGGCCAGGGAGGATTGGGGGCTATGGCTACACCTTC. Amino acid sequence: CASRPGRIGGYGYTF.